Shown below are 9 T cell receptor beta chains from a single sample sequenced in a study of tumor-infiltrating lymphocytes in primary liver carcinoma. TCR beta cDNA was prepared out of approximately 470 ng total RNA by means of a constant-region primer. Each TCR beta library was derived from three nested multiplex PCR rounds that employed slightly modified ARM-PCR. Use of TRBV1-TRBV30 forward primers with a C-beta reverse primer characterized the first two PCR rounds, which lasted around 11 cycles each. A single record per CDR3 protein comes from TCRdb applying MiXCR to the multiplex PCR reads. Of roughly 57,000 distinct CDR3 sequences detected, approximately 70% appear once; the ten largest clones hold approximately 50%. Both RNA and DNA were isolated together from about 19-30 mg of bulk tissue that had not been sorted. Input material: liver tumor tissue from sampling region 2. Subset reported: tumor region T2, inferior pole. The receptors derive from a man in his forties with primary liver carcinoma and hepatitis B virus infection.

The count of this clonotype is one. This chain uses TRBV28 with TRBJ2-5; weak D call: TRBD1 (6 bases). Germline-derived CDR1 and CDR2 are MDHEN and SYDVKM. The CDR3 has 15 amino acids. V gave up 11 bases and J gave up 2 bases, with 21 bases separating them. CDR3 sequence (DNA): TGTGCCTCCCACCCCGTCGGGACACTACAAGAGACCCAGTACTTC. Translation: CASHPVGTLQETQYF.

As for this clonotype: One end of the junction varies from germline; a read error may be responsible. The chain has TRBV11-2 and TRBJ2-6, with D maybe TRBD2 (5 bases). The length of the CDR3 is 15 residues. CDR1 and CDR2 from the germline V gene are SGHAT and FQNNGV. The CDR3 region is CATQRPRSRANVLTF. CDR3 nucleotides: TGTGCCACCCAGCGGCCGCGCTCTCGGGCCAACGTACTGACTTTC.

Concerning this clonotype: Here the CDR3 omits its conserved ending phenylalanine or tryptophan, so a read error is the likely source. No DNA is shown, since the ends of the CDR3 on it are uncertain; the CDR3 is the one TCRdb lists. The chain recombines TRBV6-5 with TRBJ1-6; no DNA check was done on the table's D call, TRBD1. The CDR3 has 13 residues if both end residues are counted. Germline loops: CDR1 MNHEY, CDR2 SVGAGI. The chain's CDR3 is CASSGIGDSPLHS.

With regard to this clonotype: The CDR3 carries no conserved terminal phenylalanine or tryptophan, so it likely arises from a read error. This chain uses TRBV29-1 with TRBJ2-5; D unresolved. Germline loops: CDR1 SQVTM, CDR2 ANQGSEA. V lost 6 bases and J 4 bases, leaving 9 bases between the germline ends. This CDR3 comprises 11 residues. The DNA of the CDR3 is TGCAGCGTGTGGCCGATAGAGACCCAGTACTCC. This translates into CSVWPIETQYS.

The chain uses TRBV2 and TRBJ2-1; the D is unclear. The V end lost 11 bases, the J end lost 0 bases, and 11 bases lay between the germline ends. CDR3 length equals 13 residues. Per the germline V gene, CDR1 is SNHLY and CDR2 is FYNNEI. The CDR3 DNA is TGTGCCGGTCTAGTCAGCTCCTACAATGAGCAGTTCTTC. It yields the protein CAGLVSSYNEQFF.

This clonotype came up many times. Written as DNA, the CDR3 is TGTGCCAGCATTCTTGGAGGCGGGGACTACGGGTCGGAGTTCTTC. Translated: CASILGGGDYGSEFF. The chain couples TRBV7-9 to TRBJ2-1, with 7 nucleotides matching TRBD2. From germline, CDR1 is SEHNR and CDR2 FQNEAQ (reference sequence). The ends lost 7 bases at V and 14 bases at J; junction bases unmatched: 20. The length of the CDR3 is 15 residues.

On this clonotype itself: Sequence at one end of the junction differs from germline and may be a read error. CDR3 loop: CASSFGTGLFYEQHF. CDR3 in DNA: TGTGCCAGCAGTTTCGGGACGGGACTTTTCTACGAGCAGCACTTC. This chain uses TRBV12-3 or TRBV12-4 with TRBJ2-7, with a tentative D call TRBD2 (6 bases). This CDR3 spans 15 amino acids.

A word on this clonotype: One end of the junction fails to match germline, which may point to a read error. The chain carries TRBV4-2 and TRBJ1-4, with D tentatively TRBD1 (5 bases). In germline, CDR1 is LGHNA, CDR2 YNFKEQ. The CDR3 length is 20 residues. The CDR3 sequence is CASSQEFRGKGSAINEKLLF. The CDR3 DNA is TGTGCCAGCAGCCAAGAGTTTCGGGGAAAGGGGTCTGCAATTAATGAAAAACTGCTTTTT.

This sequence joins TRBV12-3 or TRBV12-4 and TRBJ2-7; D is perhaps TRBD2 (5 bases). Trimming cost V 1 base and J 8 bases, with 15 bases left between them. The CDR3 is 14 residues long. The CDR3 nucleotides read TGTGCCAGCAGTTTAGGGCTAGCCGGCTATAAGCAGTACTTC. It is translated as CASSLGLAGYKQYF.